The 30 T cell receptor beta chains in this list originate from one sample, sequenced in a study of T cells in Graves' hyperthyroidism and ophthalmopathy. Authors of the study amplified TCR beta CDR3 regions from RNA transcripts. The study used the HTBI primer set for a first-round RT-PCR of the TCR CDR3. TCRdb reanalysed the multiplex PCR reads using MiXCR and keeps one entry per CDR3 protein. This sample has 400,000 to 500,000 distinct CDR3 sequences, with under 15% found just once. Sequencing was carried out using blood. These receptors were collected from a woman between 18 and 29 years old with Graves' hyperthyroidism.

J is TRBJ2-3 and V is TRBV20-1, with a tentative D call TRBD2 (5 bases). CDR1 is DFQATT, CDR2 SNEGSKA, per germline (reference sequence). Deletions cut 4 bases from V and 0 bases from J, with 8 bases between. The CDR3 spans 13 residues. For the CDR3, the DNA is TGCAGTGCTATAACGGGGAGCACAGATACGCAGTATTTT. This gives the protein CSAITGSTDTQYF.

The chain joins TRBV3-1 to TRBJ2-6, with TRBD2 matching over 11 bases. Germline CDR1 and CDR2: LGHDT and YNNKEL (reference sequence). The CDR3 covers 19 residues. V lost 5 bases, J lost 2 bases, and 11 bases stayed unmatched. The CDR3, as DNA: TGTGCCAGCAGCTCTGCTATAGCGGGAGGGCTGCCTGGGGCCAACGTCCTGACTTTC. It translates to CASSSAIAGGLPGANVLTF.

This clonotype was seen many times. The rearrangement uses TRBV11-2 and TRBJ2-1; D uncertain. The germline CDR1 and CDR2 sequences are SGHAT and FQNNGV. Trimming shortened V by 4 bases and J by 10 bases, and 8 bases separated the two germline ends. The CDR3 extends over 11 amino acids. Here the CDR3 reads CASSSELEQFF. CDR3 coding DNA: TGTGCCAGCAGCTCTGAATTGGAGCAGTTCTTC.

This clonotype was detected many times. The chain recombines TRBV6-1 with TRBJ1-4, with TRBD1 as a possible D gene (5 bases). This CDR3 has 14 amino acids. Trimming left V 6 bases short and J 4 bases short, with 12 bases between. Per the germline V gene, CDR1 is MNHNS and CDR2 is SASEGT. The CDR3 region is CASSKRGGNEKLFF. For the CDR3, the DNA is TGTGCCAGCAGCAAGCGGGGGGGTAATGAAAAACTGTTTTTT.

This clonotype was seen ten or more times. The V call is TRBV19, the J call TRBJ2-1; maybe TRBD1 (7 bases). V lost 5 bases, J lost 5 bases, and 16 bases lay in between. This CDR3 has 15 residues. The germline gives CDR1 LNHDA, CDR2 SQIVND (reference sequence). The CDR3 region is CASSSYRGLNNEQFF. CDR3 nucleotide sequence: TGTGCCAGTAGTTCGTACAGGGGACTTAACAATGAGCAGTTCTTC. The complete variable domain, with remaining parts taken from reference TRBV19 and TRBJ2-1, reads DGGITQSPKYLFRKEGQNVTLSCEQNLNHDAMYWYRQDPGQGLRLIYYSQIVNDFQKGDIAEGYSVSREKKESFPLTVTSAQKNPTAFYLCASSSYRGLNNEQFFGPGTRLTVL.

This clonotype was seen repeatedly, ten times or more. The chain carries TRBV27 and TRBJ2-7; D is possibly TRBD2 (5 bases). The germline CDR1 and CDR2 sequences are MNHEY and SMNVEV (reference sequence). This CDR3 spans 15 amino acids. Trimming removed 7 bases from V and 4 bases from J, with 20 bases in between. CDR3 nucleotides: TGTGCCAGCACCAACGGAAGAGGGTTTGGGTACGAGCAGTACTTC. Amino acids: CASTNGRGFGYEQYF.

This clonotype showed up many times. The chain couples TRBV20-1 to TRBJ1-2; D is unclear. V lost 0 bases and J 6 bases, leaving 14 bases between the germline ends. Germline CDR1 reads DFQATT; CDR2 reads SNEGSKA (reference sequence). The CDR3 is 14 residues long. The CDR3 is CSAREDQAPNGYTF. The CDR3 DNA sequence: TGCAGTGCTAGAGAAGACCAAGCCCCAAATGGCTACACCTTC.

This clonotype was found many times. CDR3 sequence (DNA): TGTGCCACCTTAATCGGGACGGTCTATGGCTACACCTTC. Its protein product is CATLIGTVYGYTF. The V gene is TRBV12-3 or TRBV12-4, the J gene TRBJ1-2; possible D gene TRBD1, 5 bases. The CDR3 runs to 13 residues. Between the trimmed V and J ends, which lost 10 bases and 4 bases, there was a span of 16 bases.

The table lists this clonotype with many counts. V gene TRBV12-3 or TRBV12-4 combines with J gene TRBJ1-5; 7 bases match TRBD1. J lost 5 bases, V lost 2 bases, and 6 bases had no gene match. The CDR3 extends over 15 amino acids. As DNA, the CDR3 is TGTGCCAGCAGTTTATTGAGGGGGCTTGATCAGCCCCAGCATTTT. It codes for CASSLLRGLDQPQHF.

This clonotype was recorded many times. CDR3 coding DNA: TGTGCCAGCGTCAGCTTGGGCAAAGAAGCTTTCTTT. Its translation: CASVSLGKEAFF. V usage is TRBV7-9 and J usage is TRBJ1-1; D remains unclear. V lost 8 bases to trimming and J lost 8 bases, with 15 bases between them. This CDR3 is built from 12 residues. Germline CDR1 reads SEHNR; CDR2 reads FQNEAQ (reference sequence). The variable domain in full, completed from reference TRBV7-9 and TRBJ1-1, reads DTGVSQNPRHKITKRGQNVTFRCDPISEHNRLYWYRQTLGQGPEFLTYFQNEAQLEKSRLLSDRFSAERPKGSFSTLEIQRTEQGDSAMYLCASVSLGKEAFFGQGTRLTVV.

The table lists this clonotype with many counts. J is TRBJ2-5 and V is TRBV28; TRBD2 aligns across 8 bases. Germline values: CDR1 MDHEN, CDR2 SYDVKM. The CDR3 consists of 15 residues. With V trimmed by 8 bases and J by 6 bases, 14 bases remained unmatched. In DNA form, the CDR3 reads TGTGCCAGCGGGCTTTACATAGCGGGAAAAAAGACCCAGTACTTC. This sequence encodes CASGLYIAGKKTQYF.

In the case of this clonotype: A much larger clone differs by one base, so this may be a read error. The CDR3 does not end in the conserved phenylalanine or tryptophan, so this is likely a read error. The chain combines TRBV10-3 with TRBJ1-3, with TRBD1 matching over 8 bases. This CDR3 is built from 23 residues. V trimming: 0 bases; J trimming: 0 bases; junction bases outside the gene matches: 22. The germline CDR1 and CDR2 sequences are ENHRY and SYGVKD. CDR3 nucleotides: TGTGCCATCAGTGAGTCGGATTATTCACCGGGACAGGCGCGGAAGCTCTCTGGAAACACCATATATGTT. Translating gives CAISESDYSPGQARKLSGNTIYV.

The CDR3 DNA reads as TGTGCCAGCAGTGACGAGGGGACTAGCGCCTACAATGAGCAGTTCTTC. Translated, it gives CASSDEGTSAYNEQFF. The V and J genes are TRBV6-1 and TRBJ2-1; 10 bases fit TRBD2. Unmatched junction bases numbered 4, after V lost 3 bases and J lost 2 bases. There are 16 residues in the CDR3. CDR1 is MNHNS, CDR2 SASEGT, per germline.

The rearrangement links TRBV20-1 to TRBJ1-2; 7 bases map to TRBD1. Germline CDR1 and CDR2: DFQATT and SNEGSKA (reference sequence). CDR3 size: 14 residues. After removal of 3 bases from V and 1 base from J, the junction contained 5 bases not matched to a gene. This CDR3 reads CSASNRGHNYGYTF. Written as DNA, the CDR3 is TGCAGTGCTAGCAACAGGGGACATAACTATGGCTACACCTTC.

Many counts were recorded for this clonotype. The gene calls are TRBV5-1 and TRBJ2-2; D might be TRBD1 (5 bases). Germline CDR1 SGHRS, CDR2 YFSETQ. V lost 0 bases and J 0 bases, leaving 6 bases between the germline ends. CDR3 length: 15 residues. The CDR3 region has the DNA TGCGCCAGCAGCTTGGTAGGGGCGAACACCGGGGAGCTGTTTTTT. Its translation: CASSLVGANTGELFF.

This clonotype was counted between two and nine times. The rearrangement links TRBV19 to TRBJ1-2, with D perhaps matching TRBD1 (5 bases). CDR1 and CDR2 from the germline V gene are LNHDA and SQIVND (reference sequence). The CDR3 covers 14 residues. Trimming removed 5 bases from V and 2 bases from J, with 12 bases in between. Written as DNA, the CDR3 is TGTGCCAGTAGTCCCCTCAGGGAGAACTATGGCTACACCTTC. It is translated as CASSPLRENYGYTF.

This clonotype was recorded at least ten times. The rearrangement joins TRBV6-5 to TRBJ1-2; unclear D gene. Trimming shortened V by 2 bases and J by 8 bases, and 18 bases separated the two germline ends. CDR3 length: 15 residues. Germline V gives CDR1 MNHEY, CDR2 SVGAGI. The CDR3 protein is CASSYGTLDGDGYTF. The CDR3 nucleotides read TGTGCCAGCAGTTACGGCACCCTAGATGGAGACGGCTACACCTTC.

This clonotype was seen many times. V usage is TRBV28 and J usage is TRBJ2-2, with TRBD2 matching over 7 bases. In germline, CDR1 is MDHEN, CDR2 SYDVKM. This CDR3 is 14 amino acids long. Trimming cost V 8 bases and J 9 bases; bases outside gene matches: 12. CDR3 region: CASEAGGGRRELFF. The CDR3 DNA follows: TGTGCCAGCGAAGCAGGAGGCGGGAGAAGGGAGCTGTTTTTT.

The chain joins TRBV20-1 to TRBJ2-1, with unresolved D. This CDR3 spans 14 amino acids. The V gene's germline CDR1 is DFQATT and CDR2 SNEGSKA (reference sequence). Trimming shortened V by 2 bases and J by 0 bases, and 8 bases separated the two germline ends. CDR3 coding DNA: TGCAGTGCTAGACCATTTAGCTCCTACAATGAGCAGTTCTTC. It yields the protein CSARPFSSYNEQFF.

This clonotype was found many times. The J gene is TRBJ2-1, the V gene TRBV19; 7 bases match TRBD2. CDR3 length: 13 amino acids. The junction had 7 bases not matched to a gene; V was cut back by 7 bases and J by 7 bases. Germline V lookup: CDR1 LNHDA, CDR2 SQIVND (reference sequence). CDR3 nucleotide sequence: TGTGCCAGTACCCTAGCGGCGGGGAATGAGCAGTTCTTC. It specifies CASTLAAGNEQFF.

The chain joins TRBV7-6 to TRBJ1-1; possibly TRBD1 for D (5 bases). CDR1 is SGHVS and CDR2 is FNYEAQ in the germline V gene. The V end was cut by 5 bases, the J end by 0 bases, with 13 bases between. This CDR3 region has 15 residues. The CDR3 region has the DNA TGTGCCAGCAGCGTGACAGCGGACATGAACACTGAAGCTTTCTTT. This gives the protein CASSVTADMNTEAFF.

This clonotype was counted only a few times. CDR3 sequence: CSARAQGGRDTQYF. The CDR3, as DNA: TGCAGTGCTAGAGCACAAGGAGGGAGAGATACGCAGTATTTT. V gene TRBV20-1 combines with J gene TRBJ2-3; D is possibly TRBD2 (6 bases). From germline, CDR1 is DFQATT and CDR2 SNEGSKA (reference sequence). The CDR3 loop spans 14 amino acids. Trimming stripped 1 base from V and 5 bases from J, with 13 bases between.

CDR3: CASSPLAGRGNIQYF. The CDR3 bases are TGTGCCAGCAGTCCCTTAGCGGGAAGGGGAAACATTCAGTACTTC. The chain combines TRBV27 with TRBJ2-4; TRBD2 aligns across 8 bases. After removal of 5 bases from V and 6 bases from J, the junction contained 9 bases not matched to a gene. Germline CDR1 MNHEY, CDR2 SMNVEV (reference sequence). The length of the CDR3 is 15 residues.

This clonotype was found many times. The rearrangement joins TRBV2 to TRBJ1-4, with D perhaps TRBD1 (6 bases). The CDR3 has 14 residues. CDR1 and CDR2 from the germline V gene are SNHLY and FYNNEI. Trimming stripped 8 bases from V and 0 bases from J, with 10 bases between. CDR3 sequence reads: CASGQITTNEKLFF. CDR3 nucleotide sequence: TGTGCCAGCGGACAGATCACAACTAATGAAAAACTGTTTTTT.

This clonotype was seen at least ten times. This sequence joins TRBV14 and TRBJ2-3; 7 bases agree with TRBD2. The CDR3 runs to 15 residues. V dropped 1 base and J dropped 2; count of bases not matched to a gene: 3. Germline V gene lookup returns CDR1 SGHDN and CDR2 FVKESK. CDR3 in amino acids: CASSQAAGYTDTQYF. For the CDR3, the DNA is TGTGCCAGCAGCCAAGCAGCGGGATACACAGATACGCAGTATTTT.

At least ten counts were recorded for this clonotype. The chain employs TRBV7-2 and TRBJ2-1, with 7 bases matching TRBD2. V shed 0 bases and J 6 bases; nucleotides not matched to a gene: 8. The CDR3 is 16 residues long. From germline, CDR1 is SGHTA and CDR2 FQGNSA. The DNA for the CDR3 is TGTGCCAGCAGCTTAGCGGGAGGGCCCAAGGTCAATGAGCAGTTCTTC. Protein product: CASSLAGGPKVNEQFF.

In its sample, this clonotype was seen many times. The chain employs TRBV7-3 and TRBJ1-6; D unresolved. The CDR3 loop spans 15 amino acids. V was clipped by 4 bases and J by 9 bases, with 16 bases between them. Germline values: CDR1 SGHTA, CDR2 FQGTGA. The chain's CDR3 is CASSSSGAKGSPLHF. The DNA for the CDR3 is TGTGCCAGCAGCTCCTCCGGAGCCAAGGGTTCACCCCTCCACTTT.

This clonotype was seen at least ten times. The chain has TRBV11-2 and TRBJ1-1; maybe TRBD1 (6 bases). CDR3 length: 15 residues. CDR1 is SGHAT, CDR2 FQNNGV, per germline. The V end lost 5 bases, the J end lost 3 bases, and 16 bases lay between the germline ends. The CDR3 reads CASSNLNKGDTEAFF. In DNA form, the CDR3 reads TGTGCCAGCAGCAACCTCAACAAGGGGGACACTGAAGCTTTCTTT. The full variable domain, with the rest looked up from reference TRBV11-2 and TRBJ1-1, is EAGVAQSPRYKIIEKRQSVAFWCNPISGHATLYWYQQILGQGPKLLIQFQNNGVVDDSQLPKDRFSAERLKGVDSTLKIQPAKLEDSAVYLCASSNLNKGDTEAFFGQGTRLTVV.

This clonotype was picked up a small number of times. The chain carries TRBV24-1 and TRBJ2-3; 10 positions agree with TRBD2. The V gene's germline CDR1 is KGHDR and CDR2 SFDVKD. The junction had 8 bases not matched to a gene; V was cut back by 4 bases and J by 5 bases. The CDR3 runs 16 residues. CDR3 nucleotide sequence: TGTGCCACCAGTGAACTAGCGGGGCCGCGGGGAGATACGCAGTATTTT. Translation: CATSELAGPRGDTQYF.

This clonotype was observed many times. V usage is TRBV5-1 and J usage is TRBJ1-4, with D tentatively TRBD1 (5 bases). Germline V lookup: CDR1 SGHRS, CDR2 YFSETQ. The V end lost 0 bases, the J end lost 8 bases, and 11 bases lay between the germline ends. The CDR3 has 14 residues. CDR3 nucleotide sequence: TGCGCCAGCAGCTTGGAGCAGGGAGGAGAAAAACTGTTTTTT. Translating it yields CASSLEQGGEKLFF.